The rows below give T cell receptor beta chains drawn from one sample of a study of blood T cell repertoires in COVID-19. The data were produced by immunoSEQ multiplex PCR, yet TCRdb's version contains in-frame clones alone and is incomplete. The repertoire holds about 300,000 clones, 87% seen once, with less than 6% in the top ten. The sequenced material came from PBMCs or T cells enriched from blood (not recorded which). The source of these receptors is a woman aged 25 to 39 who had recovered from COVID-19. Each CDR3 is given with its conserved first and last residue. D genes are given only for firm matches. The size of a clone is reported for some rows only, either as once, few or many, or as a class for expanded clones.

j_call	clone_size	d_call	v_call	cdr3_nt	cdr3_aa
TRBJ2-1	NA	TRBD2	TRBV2	TGTGCCAGCCAAAGCGGGGGCTTCTACAATGAGCAGTTCTTC	CASQSGGFYNEQFF
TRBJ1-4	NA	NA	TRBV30	TGTGCCTGGAACGGCGGACAGTGGATTGAAAAACTGTTTTTT	CAWNGGQWIEKLFF
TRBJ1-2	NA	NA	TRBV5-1	TGCGCCAGCAGCTTAGCCGGTGACTATGGCTACACCTTC	CASSLAGDYGYTF
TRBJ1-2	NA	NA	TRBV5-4	TGTGCCAGCAGCTCGGGGAACTATGGCTACACCTTC	CASSSGNYGYTF
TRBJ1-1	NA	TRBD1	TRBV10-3	TGTGCCATCACCCGGGACAGGGAATACACTGAAGCTTTCTTT	CAITRDREYTEAFF
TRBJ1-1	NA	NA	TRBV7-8	TGTGCCAGCAGCTTATCCAGGGAGAACACTGAAGCTTTCTTT	CASSLSRENTEAFF
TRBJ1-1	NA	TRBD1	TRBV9	TGTGCCAGCAGCGTTGGGGGACAGGGGAAGAACACTGAAGCTTTCTTT	CASSVGGQGKNTEAFF
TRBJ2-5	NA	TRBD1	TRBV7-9	TGTGCCAGCAGCAGCCGGGACAGGGGTTTTGGGGAGACCCAGTACTTC	CASSSRDRGFGETQYF
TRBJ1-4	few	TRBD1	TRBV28	TGTGCCAGCAGATCGGACAGGGTGGCCGCTAATGAAAAACTGTTTTTT	CASRSDRVAANEKLFF
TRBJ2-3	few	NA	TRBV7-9	TGTGCCAGCAGCTCCTATAGCACAGATACGCAGTATTTT	CASSSYSTDTQYF
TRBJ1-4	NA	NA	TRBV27	TGTGCCAGCAGCTCCTCAGGGCTTTCAACTAATGAAAAACTGTTTTTT	CASSSSGLSTNEKLFF
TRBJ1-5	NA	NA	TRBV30	TGTGCCTGGAGTGTTCAGGGGTACCAGCCCCAGCATTTT	CAWSVQGYQPQHF
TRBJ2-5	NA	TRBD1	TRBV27	TGTGCCAGCAGTTTCGGGACAGGGGGTAGGAAGACCCAGTACTTC	CASSFGTGGRKTQYF
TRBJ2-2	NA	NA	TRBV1	TGCACCAGCAGCCGGGGTAGGCTAGCGGGGTTCTCGAACACCGGGGAGCTGTTTTTT	CTSSRGRLAGFSNTGELFF
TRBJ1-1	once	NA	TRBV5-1	TGCGCCAGCAGCACTGAGGCCCGAGGCACTGAAGCTTTCTTT	CASSTEARGTEAFF
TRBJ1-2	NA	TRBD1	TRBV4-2	TGTGCCAGCAGCCAGGAAATTACAGGGGTTGTCTCCCCTATTGATGGCTACACCTTC	CASSQEITGVVSPIDGYTF
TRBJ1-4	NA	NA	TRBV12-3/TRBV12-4	TGTGCCAGCACCTCTGGGGGGAGGCGGAAACTGTTTTTT	CASTSGGRRKLFF
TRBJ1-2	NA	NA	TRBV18	TGTGCCAGCTCACAACAGGGTCATAGGGTCTCGCAAAACTATGGCTACACCTTC	CASSQQGHRVSQNYGYTF
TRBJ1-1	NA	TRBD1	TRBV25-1	TGTGCCAGCACCCCCACAGGGGCTTACACTGAAGCTTTCTTT	CASTPTGAYTEAFF
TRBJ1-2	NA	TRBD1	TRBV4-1	TGCGCCAGCAGCCAAGGGGAAGACAGGGCCTATGGCTACACCTTC	CASSQGEDRAYGYTF
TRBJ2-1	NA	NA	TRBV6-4	TGTGCCAGCAGTGACGGCAGGGTCGGTCGCAATGAGCAGTTCTTC	CASSDGRVGRNEQFF
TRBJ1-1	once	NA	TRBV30	TGTGCCTGGAGCAGGCAGAACACTGAAGCTTTCTTT	CAWSRQNTEAFF
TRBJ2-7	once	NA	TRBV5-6	TGTGCCAGCAGCCCCGGGTTCCACGAGCAGTACTTC	CASSPGFHEQYF
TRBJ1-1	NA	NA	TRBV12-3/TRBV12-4	TGTGCCAGCAGCCTGTTCGGAGGCACTGAAGCTTTCTTT	CASSLFGGTEAFF
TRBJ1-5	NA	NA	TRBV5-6	TGTGCCAGCAGCTTCCTCCTTAGCAATCAGCCCCAGCATTTT	CASSFLLSNQPQHF
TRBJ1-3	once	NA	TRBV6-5	TGTGCCAGCAGTCGAGGCGGAAACTCTGGAAACACCATATATTTT	CASSRGGNSGNTIYF
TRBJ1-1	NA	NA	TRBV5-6	TGTGCCAGCAGCTTGGACAGGAACACTGAAGCTTTCTTT	CASSLDRNTEAFF
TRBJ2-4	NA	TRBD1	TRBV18	TGTGCCAGCTCACCAGACAGGGCGGACATTCAGTACTTC	CASSPDRADIQYF
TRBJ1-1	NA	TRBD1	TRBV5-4	TGTGCCAGCAGCGCCCCTGACAGGGACACTGAAGCTTTCTTT	CASSAPDRDTEAFF
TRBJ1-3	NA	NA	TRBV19	TGTGCCAGTAGTCGGACAGCTCGCAACACCATATATTTT	CASSRTARNTIYF
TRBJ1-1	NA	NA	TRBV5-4	TGTGCCAGCAGGACCCGCGGGACCTCAAACACTGAAGCTTTCTTT	CASRTRGTSNTEAFF
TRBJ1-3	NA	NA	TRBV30	TGTGCCTGGGAAGAGAGCTCTGGAAACACCATATATTTT	CAWEESSGNTIYF
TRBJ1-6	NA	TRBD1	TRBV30	TGTGCCTGGAGTAGTCGCGGACAGGGCGCGTCACCCCTCCACTTT	CAWSSRGQGASPLHF
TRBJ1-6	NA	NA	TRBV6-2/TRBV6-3	TGTGCCAGCAGTTACTCAACGGGTCGGCCACCCCTCCACTTT	CASSYSTGRPPLHF
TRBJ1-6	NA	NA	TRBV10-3	TGTGCCATCAGTGAAGAACAGGGTGGTTCACCCCTCCACTTT	CAISEEQGGSPLHF
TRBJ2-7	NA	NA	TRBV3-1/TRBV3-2	TGTGCCAGCAGCCCCACAGCGGGCAGGCGAAGTTCCTACGAGCAGTACTTC	CASSPTAGRRSSYEQYF
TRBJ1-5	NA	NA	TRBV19	TGTGCCAGTAGTTCGGCCGGATCGGGTCAGCCCCAGCATTTT	CASSSAGSGQPQHF
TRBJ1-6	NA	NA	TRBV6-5	TGTGCCACCTTAGTGGGGGGTAACTCACCCCTCCACTTT	CATLVGGNSPLHF
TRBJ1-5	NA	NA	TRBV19	TGTGCCAGTAGTATAGCGGGAGATCAGCCCCAGCATTTT	CASSIAGDQPQHF
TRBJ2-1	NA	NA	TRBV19	TGTGCCAGTAGTATATTATCTGAGTACAATGAGCAGTTCTTC	CASSILSEYNEQFF
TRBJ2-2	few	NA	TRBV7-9	TGTGCCAGCAAGGCGGGGCGGGTCGGGGAGCTGTTTTTT	CASKAGRVGELFF
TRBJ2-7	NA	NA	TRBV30	TGTGCCTGGAGTAGCGGTAGCTACGAGCAGTACTTC	CAWSSGSYEQYF
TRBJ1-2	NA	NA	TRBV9	TGTGCCAGCAGCGTACGGGAGGGCAAGTATGGCTACACCTTC	CASSVREGKYGYTF
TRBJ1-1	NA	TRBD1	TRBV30	TGTGCCTGGGACCACAGGGGAAACACTGAAGCTTTCTTT	CAWDHRGNTEAFF
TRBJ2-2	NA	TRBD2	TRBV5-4	TGTGCCAGCAGCCTTAAAATGACTAGCGGGAGCACCGGGGAGCTGTTTTTT	CASSLKMTSGSTGELFF
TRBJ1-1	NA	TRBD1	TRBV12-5	TGTGCTAGTGGTTCAGGGGGCATCGTCGCGGACACTGAAGCTTTCTTT	CASGSGGIVADTEAFF
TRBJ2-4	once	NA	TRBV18	TGTGCCAGCTCACTACCAACGGGGGTGCTCAACTTC	CASSLPTGVLNF
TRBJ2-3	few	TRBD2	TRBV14	TGTGCCAGCAGCCTGGGGCTAGCGGGCGGTGATACGCAGTATTTT	CASSLGLAGGDTQYF
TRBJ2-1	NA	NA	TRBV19	TGTGCCAGTAGTATGTTTTCGGCGGGTAGCTCCTACAATGAGCAGTTCTTC	CASSMFSAGSSYNEQFF
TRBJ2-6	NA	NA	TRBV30	TGTGCGATTCACTGGGTGGGAGGCTCTGGGGCCAACGTCCTGACTTTC	CAIHWVGGSGANVLTF
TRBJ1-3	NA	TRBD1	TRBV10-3	TGTGCCATCAGCGGGACAGGGGCTACTGGAAACACCATATATTTT	CAISGTGATGNTIYF
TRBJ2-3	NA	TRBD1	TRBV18	TGTGCCAGCTCACGTTCCGGGACAGGGGGCACAGATACGCAGTATTTT	CASSRSGTGGTDTQYF
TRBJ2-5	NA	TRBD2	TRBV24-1	TGTGCCACCAGTGACCCCGTCGGGGGGGGAGAGACCCAGTACTTC	CATSDPVGGGETQYF
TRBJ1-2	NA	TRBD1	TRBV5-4	TGTGCCAGCAGCCCAAGACCGACAGGGGCCTCTAACTATGGCTACACCTTC	CASSPRPTGASNYGYTF
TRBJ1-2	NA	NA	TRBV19	TGTGCCAGTAGTATCGGCAGCGCTAACTATGGCTACACCTTC	CASSIGSANYGYTF
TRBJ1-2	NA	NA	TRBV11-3	TGTGCCAGCAGCTTATATGTTTGGGGGCGTCACTATGGCTACACCTTC	CASSLYVWGRHYGYTF
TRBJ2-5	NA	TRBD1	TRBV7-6	TGTGCCAGCAGCTTCCGGACAGGGGCGGGAGAGACCCAGTACTTC	CASSFRTGAGETQYF
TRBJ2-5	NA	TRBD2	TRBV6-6	TGTGCCAGCAGTTACCACCGGGGGGGGCTGCAAGAGACCCAGTACTTC	CASSYHRGGLQETQYF
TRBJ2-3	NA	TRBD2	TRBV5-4	TGTGCCAGCAGCGCCGGACTAGCGGGGAGCACAGATACGCAGTATTTT	CASSAGLAGSTDTQYF